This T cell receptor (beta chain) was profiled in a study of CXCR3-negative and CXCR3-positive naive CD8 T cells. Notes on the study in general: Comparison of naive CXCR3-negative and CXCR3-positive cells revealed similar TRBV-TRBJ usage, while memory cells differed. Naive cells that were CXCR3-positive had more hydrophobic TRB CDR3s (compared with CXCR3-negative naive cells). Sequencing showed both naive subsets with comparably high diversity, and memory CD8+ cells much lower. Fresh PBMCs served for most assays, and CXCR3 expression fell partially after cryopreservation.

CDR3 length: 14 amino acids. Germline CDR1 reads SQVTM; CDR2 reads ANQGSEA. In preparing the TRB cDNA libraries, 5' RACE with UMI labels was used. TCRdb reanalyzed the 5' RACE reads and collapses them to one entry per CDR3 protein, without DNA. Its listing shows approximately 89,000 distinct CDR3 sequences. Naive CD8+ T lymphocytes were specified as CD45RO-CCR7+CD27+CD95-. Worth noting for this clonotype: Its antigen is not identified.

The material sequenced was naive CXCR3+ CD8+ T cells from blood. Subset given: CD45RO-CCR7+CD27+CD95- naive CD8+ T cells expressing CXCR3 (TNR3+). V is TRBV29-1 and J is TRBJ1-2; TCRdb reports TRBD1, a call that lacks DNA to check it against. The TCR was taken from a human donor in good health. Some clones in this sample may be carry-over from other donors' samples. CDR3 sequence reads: CSVERDRYLYGYTF.